The 16 T cell receptor beta chains listed next were all sequenced from one sample in a study of beta chain features in type 1 diabetes. Of the isolated RNA, all was reverse transcribed, and so the sequenced material was expressed TCRB transcripts. The assay was immunoSEQ multiplex PCR, and TCRdb's table has in-frame clones only and misses some. The sample carries 150,000 or so clones, roughly 9.1% recorded once. Sequenced sample: central memory CD4+ T cells from blood. All receptors come from a woman younger than 35 in good health.

This clone was seen more than once but under ten times. This chain uses TRBV2 with TRBJ2-7; 10 nucleotides line up with TRBD1. V shed 7 bases, J shed 3 bases, and the junction held 6 bases outside the gene matches. This CDR3 is built from 14 residues. CDR1 and CDR2 from the germline V gene are SNHLY and FYNNEI. In DNA, the CDR3 is TGTGCCAGCACCCAAGGGACAGGGGTCTACGAGCAGTACTTC. It encodes CASTQGTGVYEQYF.

As DNA, the CDR3 is TGTGCCAGCAGCTTAACGGGGACAGACGCTTATGGCTACACCTTC. It specifies CASSLTGTDAYGYTF. The chain carries TRBV7-2 and TRBJ1-2, with 7 bases identical to TRBD1. Germline CDR1 and CDR2: SGHTA and FQGNSA. The V gene end was trimmed by 2 bases and the J gene end by 5 bases; junction bases not matched to a gene: 8. The CDR3 has 15 residues.

This clone was seen more than once but under ten times. This chain uses TRBV19 with TRBJ2-1; D is unclear. Trimming took 8 bases from V and 3 from J, leaving 5 bases between them. The CDR3 length is 11 residues. Germline-derived CDR1 and CDR2 are LNHDA and SQIVND (reference sequence). CDR3: CASSSYNEQFF. DNA of the CDR3: TGTGCCAGTTCTAGCTACAATGAGCAGTTCTTC.

The chain recombines TRBV2 with TRBJ1-6; D uncertain. Per germline, CDR1 SNHLY and CDR2 FYNNEI. Between the trimmed V and J ends, which lost 11 bases and 0 bases, there was a span of 17 bases. This CDR3 has 16 amino acids. The CDR3 DNA sequence: TGTGCCGGTCGAGGTCGGTCCAGCTCCTATAATTCACCCCTCCACTTT. Residues: CAGRGRSSSYNSPLHF.

In its sample, this clone was seen a few times. V gene TRBV7-2 combines with J gene TRBJ1-1; D remains unclear. The CDR3 length is 13 residues. The V gene lost 1 base and the J gene lost 0 bases, with 3 bases spanning the gap. CDR1 is SGHTA and CDR2 is FQGNSA in the germline V gene. DNA for the CDR3: TGTGCCAGCAGCTTAGACATGAACACTGAAGCTTTCTTT. Protein sequence: CASSLDMNTEAFF.

The chain has TRBV5-6 and TRBJ2-7, with D possibly being TRBD1 (5 bases). Trimming pared 2 bases from V and 0 bases from J, leaving 12 bases between. CDR3 length: 15 residues. The V gene's germline CDR1 is SGHDT and CDR2 YYEEEE. CDR3 sequence: CASSLWTLSSYEQYF. The DNA for the CDR3 is TGTGCCAGCAGCTTATGGACACTGAGCTCCTACGAGCAGTACTTC.

This clone was picked up a small number of times. The rearrangement uses TRBV7-3 and TRBJ2-6; TRBD1 matches 10 bases. Unmatched junction bases numbered 3, after V lost 4 bases and J lost 0 bases. Germline CDR1 is SGHTA and CDR2 is FQGTGA. The CDR3 runs to 17 residues. The CDR3 loop is CASSSGQGFSGANVLTF. The CDR3 nucleotides are TGTGCCAGCAGCTCGGGACAGGGGTTCTCTGGGGCCAACGTCCTGACTTTC.

This clone was found a few times. The chain has TRBV7-9 and TRBJ2-7; D perhaps matches TRBD1 (5 bases). Germline V CDR1 and CDR2: SEHNR, FQNEAQ (reference sequence). The V end was cut by 3 bases, the J end by 6 bases, with 9 bases between. CDR3 length equals 12 residues. CDR3 protein: CASSLQGPEQYF. In DNA, the CDR3 is TGTGCCAGCAGCTTGCAGGGCCCCGAGCAGTACTTC.

This chain links TRBV4-1 with TRBJ2-3, with 7 bases identical to TRBD2. The CDR3 sequence is 18 residues long. The junction had 17 bases not matched to a gene; V was cut back by 4 bases and J by 4 bases. Germline CDR1 and CDR2: MGHRA and YSYEKL. The CDR3 loop reads CASSPSGSGGRHADTQYF. The CDR3 nucleotides are TGCGCCAGCAGCCCCTCAGGGTCTGGCGGGAGACACGCAGATACGCAGTATTTT.

V usage is TRBV4-1 and J usage is TRBJ2-4, with no clear D. V dropped 0 bases and J dropped 0 bases, with 9 bases sitting between them. The CDR3 loop spans 16 amino acids. Germline CDR1 MGHRA, CDR2 YSYEKL. The chain's CDR3 is CASSQDQRVAKNIQYF. The CDR3 DNA reads TGCGCCAGCAGCCAAGATCAACGGGTAGCCAAAAACATTCAGTACTTC.

This chain joins TRBV18 and TRBJ1-6; perhaps TRBD1 as D (6 bases). Germline-derived CDR1 and CDR2 are KGHSH and LQKENI. CDR3 length: 16 residues. V was pared by 3 bases and J by 3 bases, with 12 bases between. CDR3 protein: CASSPGPGVYNSPLHF. The CDR3 DNA reads as TGTGCCAGCTCACCGGGTCCAGGGGTCTATAATTCACCCCTCCACTTT.

The CDR3 region is CASSQGQNNEKLFF. The DNA for the CDR3 is TGCGCCAGCAGCCAGGGACAGAATAATGAAAAACTGTTTTTT. The rearrangement uses TRBV4-3 and TRBJ1-4; 7 bases match TRBD1. After removal of 3 bases from V and 4 bases from J, the junction contained 2 bases not matched to a gene. CDR3 size: 14 residues. Germline CDR1 is LGHNA and CDR2 is YSLEER.

This clone was observed a few times. This chain uses TRBV11-3 with TRBJ2-5; D uncertain. Germline lookup yields CDR1 SGHNT and CDR2 YENEEA. CDR3 length: 11 residues. V lost 5 bases, J lost 7 bases, and 8 bases lay in between. The CDR3 reads CASSPSGTQYF. CDR3 coding DNA: TGTGCCAGCAGCCCGTCCGGGACCCAGTACTTC.

The chain recombines TRBV5-1 with TRBJ2-1; a possible D gene is TRBD1 (6 bases). CDR1 and CDR2 (germline): SGHRS, YFSETQ. The CDR3 runs 14 residues. V lost 4 bases, J lost 1 base, and 9 bases lay in between. CDR3 protein: CASSEGGSYNEQFF. CDR3 nucleotides: TGCGCCAGCAGCGAAGGGGGTTCCTACAATGAGCAGTTCTTC.

The rearrangement links TRBV11-2 to TRBJ2-2; TRBD1 agrees at 7 bases. This CDR3 contains 14 residues. V shed 4 bases and J 7 bases; nucleotides not matched to a gene: 6. Germline V gene sequence: CDR1 SGHAT, CDR2 FQNNGV. CDR3 loop: CASSSIGGGGELFF. The CDR3 DNA sequence: TGTGCCAGCAGCTCAATAGGGGGCGGCGGGGAGCTGTTTTTT.

J is TRBJ2-3 and V is TRBV2; D is unclear. The CDR3 loop spans 12 amino acids. V was cut by 6 bases and J by 4 bases, with 8 bases left in between. The germline CDR1 and CDR2 sequences are SNHLY and FYNNEI. CDR3 protein: CASSLFSDTQYF. For the CDR3, the DNA is TGTGCCAGCAGCCTGTTTTCAGATACGCAGTATTTT.